This T cell receptor (beta chain) came from a study of blood T cell repertoires in COVID-19. About the research overall: There were acute and convalescent COVID-19 samples, and they came from the United States, Italy and Spain. PBMCs, B-cell-depleted T cells, or T cells were the source of the cDNA or gDNA that made up the material.

How the authors handled the data: Reference gene primer amplification in the assay estimated nucleated cell counts. Sequencing was performed with immunoSEQ multiplex PCR; in TCRdb, only in-frame clones are kept and a portion is missing. The V and J calls and the clone size are those of that table, but D and trimming were determined from the DNA. Of some 100,000 clones listed, roughly 90% are singletons. Per germline, CDR1 SNHLY and CDR2 FYNNEI. The V gene lost 7 bases and the J gene lost 0 bases, with 13 bases spanning the gap. The CDR3 loop spans 15 amino acids. The gene calls are TRBV2 and TRBJ1-3; D gene ambiguous. This TCR was recovered from a man aged 30 to 39 in a cohort sampled during active COVID-19. The specimen sequenced was peripheral blood. CDR3 protein: CASTGSRFSGNTIYF. Here the CDR3 DNA reads TGTGCCAGCACGGGGAGCAGATTCTCTGGAAACACCATATATTTT.